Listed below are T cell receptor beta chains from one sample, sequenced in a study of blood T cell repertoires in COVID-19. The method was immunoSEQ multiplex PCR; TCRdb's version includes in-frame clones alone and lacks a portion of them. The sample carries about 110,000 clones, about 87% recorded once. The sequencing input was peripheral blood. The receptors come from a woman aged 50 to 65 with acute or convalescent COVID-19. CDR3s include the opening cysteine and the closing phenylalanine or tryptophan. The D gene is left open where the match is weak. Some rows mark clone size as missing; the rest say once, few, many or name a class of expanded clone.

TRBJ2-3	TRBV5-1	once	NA	TGCGCCAGCATTCCGGGACACACTCAGGATACGCAGTATTTT	CASIPGHTQDTQYF
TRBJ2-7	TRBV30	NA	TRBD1	TGTGCCTCGGGACAGACCTACGAGCAGTACTTC	CASGQTYEQYF
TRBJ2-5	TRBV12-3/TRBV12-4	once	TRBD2	TGTGCCAGCATCGCGGGGGGCGAGGAGACCCAGTACTTC	CASIAGGEETQYF
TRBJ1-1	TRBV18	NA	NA	TGTGCCAGCTCAAGGGGGGGAGAGAAAGCTTTCTTT	CASSRGGEKAFF
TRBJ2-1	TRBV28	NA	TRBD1	TGTGCCAGCAGTTTATCAGGACAGGGCAGTAGGTTCTTC	CASSLSGQGSRFF
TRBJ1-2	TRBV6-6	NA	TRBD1	TGTGCCAGCAGCAGCGAAACAGGGGGCATAGGTGGGACCTTC	CASSSETGGIGGTF
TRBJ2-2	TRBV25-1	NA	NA	TGTGCCAGCAGTGATGTAGGGACAAAAAACACCGGGGAGCTGTTTTTT	CASSDVGTKNTGELFF
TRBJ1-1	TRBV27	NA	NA	TGTGCCAGCAGTTTATACCCTCACAGGAGCCGGGCTTTCTTT	CASSLYPHRSRAFF
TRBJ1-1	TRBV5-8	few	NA	TGTGCCAGCAGCTTTCAGGTGGTGGACACTGAAGCTTTCTTT	CASSFQVVDTEAFF
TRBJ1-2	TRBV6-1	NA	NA	TGTGCCAGCAGTGAATACTCGTGGTATGGCTACACCTTC	CASSEYSWYGYTF
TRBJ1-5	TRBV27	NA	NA	TGTGCCAGCAGTTCCGGGACAATCGGTCAGCCCCAGCATTTT	CASSSGTIGQPQHF
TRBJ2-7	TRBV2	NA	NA	TGTGCCAGCAGTGGGGAAGGGAGAGCCTACGAGCAGTACTTC	CASSGEGRAYEQYF
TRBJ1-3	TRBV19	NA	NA	TGTGCCAGTAGTATTACGGGTTCTGGAAACACCATATATTTT	CASSITGSGNTIYF
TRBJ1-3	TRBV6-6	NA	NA	TGTGCCAGCAGTTACTCGGGGGCAGCTGGAAACACCATATATTTT	CASSYSGAAGNTIYF
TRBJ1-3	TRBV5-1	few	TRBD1	TGCGCCAGCAGCTTCAACGACAGGGGCTCTGGAAACACCATATATTTT	CASSFNDRGSGNTIYF
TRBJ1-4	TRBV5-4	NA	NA	TGTGCCAGCAGCTCCCGCGAGGAGAGGGAAAAACTGTTTTTT	CASSSREEREKLFF
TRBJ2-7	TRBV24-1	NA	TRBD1	TGTGCCACCAGTGATTCATACAGGGGACACGAGCAGTACTTC	CATSDSYRGHEQYF
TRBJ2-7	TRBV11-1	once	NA	TGTGCCAGCAGCTTAAATCGGTACGAGCAGTACTTC	CASSLNRYEQYF
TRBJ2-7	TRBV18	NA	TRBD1	TGTGCCAGCTCATCGACCCAGGGGGCGACCTACGAGCAGTACTTC	CASSSTQGATYEQYF
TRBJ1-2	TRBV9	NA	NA	TGTGCCAGCAGCGTAGGGGGCAAGGATGGCTACACCTTC	CASSVGGKDGYTF
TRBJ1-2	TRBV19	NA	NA	TGTGCCAGTAGTATCCCTATAAGTAACTATGGCTACACCTTC	CASSIPISNYGYTF
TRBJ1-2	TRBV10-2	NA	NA	TGCGCCAGCAGTGAGTGGGCAGCCAACTACTATGGCTACACCTTC	CASSEWAANYYGYTF
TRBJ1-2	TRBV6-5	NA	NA	TGTGCCAGCACCCCTGGAGGTGGGTATGGCTACACCTTC	CASTPGGGYGYTF
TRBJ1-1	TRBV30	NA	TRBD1	TGTGCCTGGGACAGGGAGAACACTGAAGCTTTCTTT	CAWDRENTEAFF
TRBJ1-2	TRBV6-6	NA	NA	TGTGCCAGCAGTCCCGGGACACGGAACTATGGCTACACCTTC	CASSPGTRNYGYTF
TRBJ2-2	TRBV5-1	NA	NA	TGCGCCAGCCTAAGGACAGTGACCGGGGAGCTGTTTTTT	CASLRTVTGELFF
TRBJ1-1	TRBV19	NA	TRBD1	TGTGCCAGTAGTAGGGCAGGACAGGGTTGGGAGAACACTGAAGCTTTCTTT	CASSRAGQGWENTEAFF
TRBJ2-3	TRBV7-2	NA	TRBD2	TGTGCCAGCAGCGTTGTCCCGACTAGCGGGGGTCTCACAGATACGCAGTATTTT	CASSVVPTSGGLTDTQYF
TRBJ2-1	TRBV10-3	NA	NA	TGTGCCATCAGTGAGTCGACTACTCCCAATGAGCAGTTCTTC	CAISESTTPNEQFF
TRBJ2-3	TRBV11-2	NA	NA	TGTGCCAGCCAGGGGTGGAATCACAGGGCTTTGAGAGATACGCAGTATTTT	CASQGWNHRALRDTQYF
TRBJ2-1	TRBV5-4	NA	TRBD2	TGTGCCAGCAGTTCAACACTTACCGGGACTAGGGGAAATGAGCAGTTCTTC	CASSSTLTGTRGNEQFF
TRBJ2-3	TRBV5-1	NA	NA	TGCGCCAGCAGCTCTACTAGCCCGCAAGGCGCAGATACGCAGTATTTT	CASSSTSPQGADTQYF
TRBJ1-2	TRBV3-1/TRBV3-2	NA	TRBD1	TGTGCCAGCAGCCGCGAGACAGGGGGCGCGAGCTACACCTTC	CASSRETGGASYTF
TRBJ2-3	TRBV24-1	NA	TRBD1	TGTGCCACCAGTGACCGGGGACAGGGGACAGATACGCAGTATTTT	CATSDRGQGTDTQYF
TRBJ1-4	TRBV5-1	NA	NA	TGCGCCAGCAGCTCCAATAACAGGGAAGGTGAAAAACTGTTTTTT	CASSSNNREGEKLFF
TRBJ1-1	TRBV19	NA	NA	TGTGCCAGTAGTATCACAGCTGAGAACACTGAAGCTTTCTTT	CASSITAENTEAFF
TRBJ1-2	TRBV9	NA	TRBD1	TGTGCCAGCAGCATCAGGACAGGGGGGAGCTATGGCTACACCTTC	CASSIRTGGSYGYTF
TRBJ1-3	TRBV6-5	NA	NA	TGTGCCAGCAGTTCTCCGGGGTCCGGAAACACCATATATTTT	CASSSPGSGNTIYF
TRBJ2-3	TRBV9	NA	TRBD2	TGTGCCAGCAGCGCCGGACTAGCGGGGACAGATACGCAGTATTTT	CASSAGLAGTDTQYF
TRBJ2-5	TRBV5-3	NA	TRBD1	TGTGCCAGAAGCTTGGTCGCAGGGGGCGTTGGGGAGACCCAGTACTTC	CARSLVAGGVGETQYF
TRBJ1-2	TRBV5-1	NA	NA	TGCGCCAGCGGACCCACAACGGGAAGACTAGGCTACACCTTC	CASGPTTGRLGYTF
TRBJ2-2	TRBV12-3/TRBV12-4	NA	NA	TGTGCCAGCAAAGCCCAGAACACCGGGGAGCTGTTTTTT	CASKAQNTGELFF
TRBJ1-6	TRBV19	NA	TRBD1	TGTGCCAGTAGCCTTTCCCGGCGACGGGACAGGCCTAGCTCCTATAATTCACCCCTCCACTTT	CASSLSRRRDRPSSYNSPLHF
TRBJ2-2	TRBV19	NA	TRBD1	TGTGCCAGTAGTATGTCGACAGGGACGAACACCGGGGAGCTGTTTTTT	CASSMSTGTNTGELFF
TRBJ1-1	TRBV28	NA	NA	TGTGCCAGCTGGGGACTCGGTCGAACTGAAGCTTTCTTT	CASWGLGRTEAFF
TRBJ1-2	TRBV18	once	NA	TGTGCCAGCTCACCATACACGAGGAAGGAGAATGGCTACACCTTC	CASSPYTRKENGYTF
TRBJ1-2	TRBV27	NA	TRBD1	TGTGCCAGCAGTTCCCAGGGGGTTGGCTACACCTTC	CASSSQGVGYTF
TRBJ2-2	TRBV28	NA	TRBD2	TGTGCCAGCAGTTCTGGGACTAGCGGTGCCGGGGAGCTGTTTTTT	CASSSGTSGAGELFF
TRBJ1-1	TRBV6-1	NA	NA	TGTGCCAGCAGTGAAGATCCCTGGGGGGGTACTGAAGCTTTCTTT	CASSEDPWGGTEAFF
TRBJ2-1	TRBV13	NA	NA	TGTGCCAGCAGCTTTGGTCCGGAGAGTGAGCAGTTCTTC	CASSFGPESEQFF
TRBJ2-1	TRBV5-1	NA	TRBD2	TGCGCCAGCACCCCCGGGCCTAGCGGGGCGAATGAGCAGTTCTTC	CASTPGPSGANEQFF
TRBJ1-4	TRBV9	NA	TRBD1	TGTGCCAGCAGCCCTTCATCAGGGGGCGGTAGGGAAAAACTGTTTTTT	CASSPSSGGGREKLFF
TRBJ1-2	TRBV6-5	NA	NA	TGTGCCAGCAGTTTAAGCTCGGGCTATGGCTACACCTTC	CASSLSSGYGYTF